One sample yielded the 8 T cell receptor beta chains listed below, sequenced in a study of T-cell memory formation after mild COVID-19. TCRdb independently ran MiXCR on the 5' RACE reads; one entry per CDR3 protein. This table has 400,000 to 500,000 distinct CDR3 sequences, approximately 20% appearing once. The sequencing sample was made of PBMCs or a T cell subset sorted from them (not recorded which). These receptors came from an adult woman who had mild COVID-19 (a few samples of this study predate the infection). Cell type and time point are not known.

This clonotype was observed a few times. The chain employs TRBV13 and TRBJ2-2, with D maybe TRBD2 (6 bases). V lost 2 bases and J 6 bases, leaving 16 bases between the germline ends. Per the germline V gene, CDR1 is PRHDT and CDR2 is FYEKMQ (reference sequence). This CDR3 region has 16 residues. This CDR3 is CASSLYPGGGAGELFF. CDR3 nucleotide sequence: TGTGCCAGCAGCTTATATCCGGGCGGCGGGGCCGGGGAGCTGTTTTTT. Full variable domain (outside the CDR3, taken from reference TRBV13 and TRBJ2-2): AAGVIQSPRHLIKEKRETATLKCYPIPRHDTVYWYQQGPGQDPQFLISFYEKMQSDKGSIPDRFSAQQFSDYHSELNMSSLELGDSALYFCASSLYPGGGAGELFFGEGSRLTVL.

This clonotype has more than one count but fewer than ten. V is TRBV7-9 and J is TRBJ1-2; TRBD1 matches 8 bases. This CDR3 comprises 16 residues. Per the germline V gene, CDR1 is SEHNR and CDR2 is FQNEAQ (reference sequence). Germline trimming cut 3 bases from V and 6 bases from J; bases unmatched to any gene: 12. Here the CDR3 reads CASSFFSAQGADGYTF. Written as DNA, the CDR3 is TGTGCCAGCAGCTTTTTCTCCGCGCAGGGGGCGGATGGCTACACCTTC.

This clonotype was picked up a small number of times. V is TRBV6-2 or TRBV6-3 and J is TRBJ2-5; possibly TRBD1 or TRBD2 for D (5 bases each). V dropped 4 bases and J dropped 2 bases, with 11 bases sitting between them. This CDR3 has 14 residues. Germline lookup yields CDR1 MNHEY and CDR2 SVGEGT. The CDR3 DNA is TGTGCCAGCAGTTTTCCGGGACGGCAAGAGACCCAGTACTTC. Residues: CASSFPGRQETQYF.

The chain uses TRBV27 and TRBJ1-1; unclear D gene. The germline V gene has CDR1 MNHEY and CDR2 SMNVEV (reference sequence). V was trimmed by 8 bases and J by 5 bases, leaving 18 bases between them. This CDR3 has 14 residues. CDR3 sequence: CASFLSGDWTEAFF. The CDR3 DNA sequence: TGTGCCAGCTTTTTATCCGGCGACTGGACTGAAGCTTTCTTT.

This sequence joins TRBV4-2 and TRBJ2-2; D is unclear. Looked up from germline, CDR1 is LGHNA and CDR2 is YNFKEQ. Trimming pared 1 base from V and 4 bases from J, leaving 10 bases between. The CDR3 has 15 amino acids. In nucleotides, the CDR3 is TGTGCCAGCAGCCAAGCAAGTCTTTTCACCGGGGAGCTGTTTTTT. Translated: CASSQASLFTGELFF.

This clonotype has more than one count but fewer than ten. The CDR3 DNA sequence: TGCAGCGTTTGCTGGGATTCCTACGAGCAGTACTTC. Its protein is CSVCWDSYEQYF. V usage is TRBV29-1 and J usage is TRBJ2-7; D not resolved. CDR1 SQVTM and CDR2 ANQGSEA come from the germline V gene. Trimming removed 5 bases from V and 1 base from J, with 9 bases in between. This CDR3 has 12 amino acids.

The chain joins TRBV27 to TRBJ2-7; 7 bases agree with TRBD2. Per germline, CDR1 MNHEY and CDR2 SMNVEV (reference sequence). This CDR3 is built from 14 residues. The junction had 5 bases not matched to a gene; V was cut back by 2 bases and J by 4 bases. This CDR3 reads CASSLGGVEYEQYF. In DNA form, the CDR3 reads TGTGCCAGCAGTTTAGGGGGGGTCGAGTACGAGCAGTACTTC.

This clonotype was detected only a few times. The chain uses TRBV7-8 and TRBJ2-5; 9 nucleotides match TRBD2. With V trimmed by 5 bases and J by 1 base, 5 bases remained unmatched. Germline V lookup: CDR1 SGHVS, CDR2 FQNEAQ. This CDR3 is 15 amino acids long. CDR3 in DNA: TGTGCCAGCAGCGGGGGACTAGCAGGCCAAGAGACCCAGTACTTC. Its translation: CASSGGLAGQETQYF.